This T cell receptor beta chain emerged from a study of regulatory T cells in long-lasting Graves disease. Construction of the TCR beta libraries employed iRepertoire HTBI primers in conjunction with Arm-PCR of CDR3 regions. TCRdb fed the multiplex PCR reads into MiXCR, producing one record per CDR3 protein. This table holds a few hundred thousand distinct CDR3 sequences, 16% found once. The table lists this clonotype with a few counts. V lost 0 bases and J 0 bases, leaving 12 bases between the germline ends. Germline V CDR1 and CDR2: ENHRY, SYGVKD. The CDR3 length is 17 residues. The sample's time point: newly diagnosed GD, antithyroid drugs for less than 3 months. Researchers made the TCR library from RNA that was extracted from PBMCs. This sample was shared with a second study, whose subject was T cells in Graves' hyperthyroidism and ophthalmopathy.

The clonotype was recovered from a man in his forties with Graves disease. The chain uses TRBV10-3 and TRBJ2-4; either TRBD1 or TRBD2 may supply D (5 bases each). The sequencing here drew on peripheral blood mononuclear cells (PBMCs), taken at new diagnosis, from a patient treated with antithyroid drugs. The chain's CDR3 is CAISESGTPLAKNIQYF. CDR3 bases: TGTGCCATCAGTGAGTCGGGGACCCCGCTAGCCAAAAACATTCAGTACTTC.